This record covers a single T cell receptor (beta chain). Its antigen is currently not known. There are no base qualities to consult, and no much larger clone falls within one base. The immunoSEQ Assay, a bias-controlled multiplex PCR, was used to amplify TCRbeta CDR3 regions from genomic DNA. On the study's bioinformatics: The number of nucleated cells in each sample was estimated by amplification of reference gene primers within the assay. To quantify the absolute abundance of each unique TCRbeta CDR3 rearrangement, sequence reads were collapsed and filtered. For each sample, productive Simpson clonality was calculated as the square root of Simpson's diversity index over productive rearrangements. This immuneACCESS table, as held by TCRdb, lists in-frame sequences with V and J called but not all clones. Of the missing ones, under half trace to an unresolved V gene in checked studies; the others have no known cause. Clone size and V and J calls were adopted from that table, with D and trimming inferred from the DNA. This sample lists 200,000 to 300,000 clones; roughly four fifths were detected once. The ten largest clones add up to around 11% of the sample.

The collaborating institutions used their own protocols to collect whole blood in K2EDTA tubes. Collaborator samples were shipped for TCRbeta analysis as frozen whole blood, isolated PBMCs, or DNA extracted from either sample type. This record comes from a study of blood T cell repertoires in COVID-19 (dated by TCRdb to 2018 to 2020). With regard to the full study: The collaborator samples originated in the United States, Italy and Spain and spanned the acute and convalescent phases of COVID-19. The prospective study material was composed of cDNA or gDNA derived from T cells, B-cell-depleted T cells, or PBMCs. The dataset comprised deeply sampled blood TCRbeta repertoires from subjects exposed to, actively infected with, or recovered from COVID-19. The repertoires were released in a freely available public database meant as a resource for research on the immune response to SARS-CoV-2. The samples were drawn from two sources: the first 160 participants of the ongoing ImmuneRACE study, and fewer than 1,500 subjects contributed by 6 global collaborators. The sample metadata nearly always contained a de-identified subject ID, COVID-19 status, age in years and sex. HLA class I and class II types, where available, came from metadata supplied by the sample provider rather than from assay-based typing. What the authors observed across the whole study: Clinical and demographic metadata were provided uncurated, with the amount varying by source and participant.

From V the trimming removes 5 bases and from J it removes 6 bases, while the gene matches leave 8 bases of the junction unaccounted for. CDR1 and CDR2 were assigned from the germline V gene as SQVTM and ANQGSEA. From the cysteine through the phenylalanine, the CDR3 covers 13 amino acids. Only the CDR3 DNA is retained, 39 bases long and in frame from the first base. The rearranged chain carries TRBV29-1 and TRBJ2-3; TRBD2 aligns with 7 central bases. Sequences were obtained from peripheral blood. The clonotype originates from a woman aged 55-69 years with active or convalescent COVID-19. The DNA is as follows: TGCAGCGTTTGCGTGAGCGGGGCGGATACGCAGTATTTT. Its translation reads: CSVCVSGADTQYF.